This T cell receptor beta chain was documented in a study of blood T cell repertoires in COVID-19. Assay: immunoSEQ multiplex PCR; the TCRdb copy retains only in-frame clones and omits some. The sample holds around 400,000 clones; approximately 91% are singletons and the top ten take 0.7% to 0.95%. Germline CDR1 reads SGHTA; CDR2 reads FQGNSA. Between the trimmed V and J ends, which lost 2 bases and 4 bases, there was a span of 8 bases. CDR3 length equals 13 residues. Grouping used clinical history reported by participants in a survey and questionnaire. The origin of this receptor is a woman between 40 and 55 years old who had been exposed to COVID-19. The J gene is TRBJ1-2, the V gene TRBV7-2, with D unresolved. Specimen: PBMCs or T cells enriched from blood (not recorded which). In nucleotides, the CDR3 is TGTGCCAGCAGCTTATCCGGGGTCTATGGCTACACCTTC. Protein product: CASSLSGVYGYTF.